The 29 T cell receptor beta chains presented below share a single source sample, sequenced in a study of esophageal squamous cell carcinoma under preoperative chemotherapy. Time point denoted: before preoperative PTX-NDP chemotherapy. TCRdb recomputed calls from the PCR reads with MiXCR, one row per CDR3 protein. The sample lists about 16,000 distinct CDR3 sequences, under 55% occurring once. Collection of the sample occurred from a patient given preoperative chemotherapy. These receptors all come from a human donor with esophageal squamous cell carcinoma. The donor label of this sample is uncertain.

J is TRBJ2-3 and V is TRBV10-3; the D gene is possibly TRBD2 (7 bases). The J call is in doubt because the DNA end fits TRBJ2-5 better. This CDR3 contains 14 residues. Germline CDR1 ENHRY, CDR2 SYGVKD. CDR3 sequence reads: CAIRTGRGEETQYF. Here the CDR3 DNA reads TGTGCCATCAGGACAGGTCGGGGGGAAGAGACCCAGTACTTC.

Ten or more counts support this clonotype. The CDR3 sequence is CASSSSGTGLYEQYF. CDR3 in DNA: TGTGCCAGCAGCTCGTCCGGGACAGGGCTCTACGAGCAGTACTTC. The chain joins TRBV7-2 to TRBJ2-7; 9 bases are shared with TRBD1. The V segment lost 4 bases and the J segment 3 bases; nucleotides outside the gene matches: 7. The CDR3 extends over 15 amino acids. Per the germline V gene, CDR1 is SGHTA and CDR2 is FQGNSA.

CDR3 DNA: TGTGCCAGCAGCGCGGGGAGGGGAGAGATAGACACGCAGTATTTT. It is translated as CASSAGRGEIDTQYF. This sequence joins TRBV7-3 and TRBJ2-4; 7 bases are a match to TRBD2. The closer fit of TRBJ2-3 to the DNA end suggests the J call may be wrong. CDR3 length: 15 residues. Germline-derived CDR1 and CDR2 are SGHTA and FQGTGA.

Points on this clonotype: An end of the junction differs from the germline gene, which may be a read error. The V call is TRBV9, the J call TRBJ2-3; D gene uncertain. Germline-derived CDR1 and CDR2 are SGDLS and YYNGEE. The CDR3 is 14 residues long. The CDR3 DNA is TGTGCCAGCAGCGTAGGTGGGTTCACAGAGACGCAGTACTTT. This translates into CASSVGGFTETQYF.

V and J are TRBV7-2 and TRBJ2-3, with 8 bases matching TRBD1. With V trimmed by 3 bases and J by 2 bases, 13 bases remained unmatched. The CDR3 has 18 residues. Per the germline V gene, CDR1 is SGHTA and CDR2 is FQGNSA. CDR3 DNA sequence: TGTGCCAGCAGCTTGCTCCCCCGGACAGGGCGGTACACAGATACGCAGTATTTT. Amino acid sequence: CASSLLPRTGRYTDTQYF.

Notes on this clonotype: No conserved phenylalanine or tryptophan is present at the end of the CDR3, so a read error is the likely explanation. The CDR3 sequence is CASRGAFQETQYP. CDR3 in DNA: TGTGCCAGCAGGGGGGCCTTTCAAGAGACCCAGTACCCC. The chain has TRBV7-9 and TRBJ2-5; possible D gene TRBD1, 6 bases. The V end was cut by 6 bases, the J end by 2 bases, with 10 bases between. Germline-derived CDR1 and CDR2 are SEHNR and FQNEAQ (reference sequence). This CDR3 spans 13 amino acids.

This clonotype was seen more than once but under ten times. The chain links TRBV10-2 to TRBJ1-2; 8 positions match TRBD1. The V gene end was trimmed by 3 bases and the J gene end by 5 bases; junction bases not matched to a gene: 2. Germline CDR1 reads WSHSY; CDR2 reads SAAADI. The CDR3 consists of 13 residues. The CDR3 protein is CASSERTGYGYTF. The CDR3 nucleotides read TGCGCCAGCAGTGAAAGGACAGGGTATGGCTACACCTTC.

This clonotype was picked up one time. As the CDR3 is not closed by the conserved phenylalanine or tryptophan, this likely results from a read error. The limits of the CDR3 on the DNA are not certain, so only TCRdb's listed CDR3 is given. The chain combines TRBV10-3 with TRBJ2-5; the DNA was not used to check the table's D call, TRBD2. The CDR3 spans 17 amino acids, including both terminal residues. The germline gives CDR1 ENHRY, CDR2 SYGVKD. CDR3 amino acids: CGGGSSGGAVGPATRFS.

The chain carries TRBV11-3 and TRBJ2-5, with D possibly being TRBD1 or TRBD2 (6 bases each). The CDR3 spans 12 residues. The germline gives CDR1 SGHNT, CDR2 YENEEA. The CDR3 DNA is TGTCCCGGGGGCCGTGACCAAGAGACCCAGTACTTC. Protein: CPGGRDQETQYF.

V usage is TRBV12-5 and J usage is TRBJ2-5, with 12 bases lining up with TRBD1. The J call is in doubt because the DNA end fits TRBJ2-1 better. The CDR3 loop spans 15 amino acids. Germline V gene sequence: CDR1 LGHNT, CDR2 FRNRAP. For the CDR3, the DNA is TGTGCTAGTGGTTCGGGACAGGGGGCAGGAAATGAGCAGTTCTTC. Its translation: CASGSGQGAGNEQFF.

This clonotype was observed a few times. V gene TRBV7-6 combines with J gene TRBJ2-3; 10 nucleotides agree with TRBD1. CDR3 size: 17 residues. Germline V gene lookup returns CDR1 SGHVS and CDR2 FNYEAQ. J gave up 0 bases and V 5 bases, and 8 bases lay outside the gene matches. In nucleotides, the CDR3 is TGTGCCAGCAGCCCCGCGGGACAGGGGTATAGCACAGATACGCAGTATTTT. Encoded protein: CASSPAGQGYSTDTQYF.

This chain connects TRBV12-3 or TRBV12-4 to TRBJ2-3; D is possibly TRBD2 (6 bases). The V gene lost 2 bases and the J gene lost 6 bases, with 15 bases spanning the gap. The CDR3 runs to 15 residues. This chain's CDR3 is CASSLRGGARDTQYF. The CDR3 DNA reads TGTGCCAGCAGTTTACGGGGAGGTGCGAGGGATACGCAGTATTTT.

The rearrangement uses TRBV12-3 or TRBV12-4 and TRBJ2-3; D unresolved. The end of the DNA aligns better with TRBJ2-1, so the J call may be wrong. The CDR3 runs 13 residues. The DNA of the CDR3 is TGTGCCAGCAGTTTAGATCAGACCAATGAGCAGTTCTTC. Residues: CASSLDQTNEQFF.

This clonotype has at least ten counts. The chain's CDR3 is CASSPGTSTDTQYF. The CDR3 DNA reads TGTGCCAGCAGCCCAGGGACTAGCACAGATACGCAGTATTTT. This chain uses TRBV7-3 with TRBJ2-3, with D maybe TRBD2 (6 bases). The CDR3 consists of 14 residues. Looked up from germline, CDR1 is SGHTA and CDR2 is FQGTGA. Trimming cost V 5 bases and J 0 bases, with 9 bases left between them.

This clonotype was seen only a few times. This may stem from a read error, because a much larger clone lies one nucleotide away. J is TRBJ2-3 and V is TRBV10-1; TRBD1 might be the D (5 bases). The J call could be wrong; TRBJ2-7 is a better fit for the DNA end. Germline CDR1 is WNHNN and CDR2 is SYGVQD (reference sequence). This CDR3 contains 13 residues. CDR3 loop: CASASDSYNEQYF. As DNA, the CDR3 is TGCGCCAGCGCGTCCGACAGTTACAATGAGCAGTACTTC.

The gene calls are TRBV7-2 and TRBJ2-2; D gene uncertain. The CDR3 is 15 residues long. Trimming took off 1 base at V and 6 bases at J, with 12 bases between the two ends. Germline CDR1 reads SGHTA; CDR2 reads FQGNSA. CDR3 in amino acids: CASSLGSSAAGELFF. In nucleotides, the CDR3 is TGTGCCAGCAGCTTAGGGAGCTCAGCAGCCGGGGAGCTGTTTTTT.

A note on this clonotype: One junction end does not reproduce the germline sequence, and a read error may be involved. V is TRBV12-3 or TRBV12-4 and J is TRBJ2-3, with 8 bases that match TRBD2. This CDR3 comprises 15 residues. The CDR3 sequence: CASGLGGTSGETQYF. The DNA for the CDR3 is TGTGCCAGCGGGCTTGGGGGCACTAGCGGAGAGACCCAGTATTTC.

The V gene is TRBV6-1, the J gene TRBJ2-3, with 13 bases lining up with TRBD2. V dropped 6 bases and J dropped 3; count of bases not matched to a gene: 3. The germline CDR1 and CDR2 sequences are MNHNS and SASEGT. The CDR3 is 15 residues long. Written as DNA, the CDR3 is TGTGCCAGCAGCCCGACTAGCGGGGGGACAGATACGCAGTATTTT. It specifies CASSPTSGGTDTQYF.

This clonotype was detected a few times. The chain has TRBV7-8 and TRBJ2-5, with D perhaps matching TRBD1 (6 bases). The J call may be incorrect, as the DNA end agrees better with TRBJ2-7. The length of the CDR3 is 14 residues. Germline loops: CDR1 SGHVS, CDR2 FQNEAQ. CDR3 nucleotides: TGTGCCAGCAGCCAGTTAGTCAGGGGTTACGAGCAGTACTTC. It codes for CASSQLVRGYEQYF.

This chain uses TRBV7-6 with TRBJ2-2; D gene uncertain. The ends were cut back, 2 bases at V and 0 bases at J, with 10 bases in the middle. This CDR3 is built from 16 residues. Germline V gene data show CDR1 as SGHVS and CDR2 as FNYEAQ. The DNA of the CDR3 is TGTGCCAGCAGCTTATGGGGATTGACGAACACCGGGGAGCTGTTTTTT. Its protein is CASSLWGLTNTGELFF. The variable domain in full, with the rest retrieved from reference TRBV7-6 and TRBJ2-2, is GAGVSQSPRYKVTKRGQDVALRCDPISGHVSLYWYRQALGQGPEFLTYFNYEAQQDKSGLPNDRFSAERPEGSISTLTIQRTEQRDSAMYRCASSLWGLTNTGELFFGEGSRLTVL.

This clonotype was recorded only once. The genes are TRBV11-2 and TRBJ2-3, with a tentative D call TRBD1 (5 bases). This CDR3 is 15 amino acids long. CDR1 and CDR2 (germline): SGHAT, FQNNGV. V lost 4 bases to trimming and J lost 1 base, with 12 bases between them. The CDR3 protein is CASSSGMCRTDTQYF. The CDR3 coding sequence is TGTGCCAGCAGCTCAGGGATGTGCCGCACAGATACGCAGTATTTT.

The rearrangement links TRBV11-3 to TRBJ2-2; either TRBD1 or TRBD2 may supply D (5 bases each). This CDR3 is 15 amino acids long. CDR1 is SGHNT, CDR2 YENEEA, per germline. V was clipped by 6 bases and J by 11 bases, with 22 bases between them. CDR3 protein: CASSFGRADINELFF. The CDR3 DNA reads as TGTGCCAGCAGTTTCGGACGAGCGGACATCAATGAGCTGTTTTTT.

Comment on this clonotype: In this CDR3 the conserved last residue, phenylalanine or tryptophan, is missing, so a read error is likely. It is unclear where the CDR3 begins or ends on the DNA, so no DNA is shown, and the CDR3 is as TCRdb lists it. The CDR3 loop reads CASSIQKQETRHS. V is TRBV19 and J is TRBJ2-5. Germline CDR1 is LNHDA and CDR2 is SQIVND (reference sequence). The CDR3 is 13 amino acids long, termini counted.

Written as DNA, the CDR3 is TGTGCCAGCTCAATCAGGGTTGACACTGAAGCTTTCTTT. Its protein is CASSIRVDTEAFF. V is TRBV18 and J is TRBJ1-1; weak D call: TRBD1 (5 bases). The CDR3 consists of 13 residues. Trimming shortened V by 5 bases and J by 3 bases, and 10 bases separated the two germline ends. Germline V gene data show CDR1 as KGHSH and CDR2 as LQKENI. The full variable domain, in which reference TRBV18 and TRBJ1-1 provide the parts outside the CDR3, is NAGVMQNPRHLVRRRGQEARLRCSPMKGHSHVYWYRQLPEEGLKFMVYLQKENIIDESGMPKERFSAEFPKEGPSILRIQQVVRGDSAAYFCASSIRVDTEAFFGQGTRLTVV.

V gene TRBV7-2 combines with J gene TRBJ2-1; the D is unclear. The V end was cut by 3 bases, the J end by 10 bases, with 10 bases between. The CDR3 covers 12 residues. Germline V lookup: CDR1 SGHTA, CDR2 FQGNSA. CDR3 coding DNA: TGTGCCAGCAGCTTGGGGATCTACGAGCAGTTCTTC. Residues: CASSLGIYEQFF.

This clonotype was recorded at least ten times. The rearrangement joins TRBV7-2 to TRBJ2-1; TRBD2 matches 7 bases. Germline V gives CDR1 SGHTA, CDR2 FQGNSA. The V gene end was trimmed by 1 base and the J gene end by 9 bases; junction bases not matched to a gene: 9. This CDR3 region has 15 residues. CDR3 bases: TGTGCCAGCAGCTTAGGGCTAGCGGAGTTGGGTGAGCAGTTCTTC. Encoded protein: CASSLGLAELGEQFF.

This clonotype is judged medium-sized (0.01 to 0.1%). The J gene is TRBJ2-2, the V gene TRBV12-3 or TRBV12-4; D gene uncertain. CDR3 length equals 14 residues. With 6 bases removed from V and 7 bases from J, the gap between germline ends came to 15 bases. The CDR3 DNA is TGTGCCAGCAGCCGCCTAGGGATTAACGGGGAGCTGTTTTTT. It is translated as CASSRLGINGELFF.

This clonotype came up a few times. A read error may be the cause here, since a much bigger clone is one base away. The CDR3 protein is CASSSRRTVDEQFF. The CDR3 DNA is TGTGCCAGCAGCTCGAGACGGACAGTTGACGAGCAGTTCTTC. This rearrangement joins TRBV7-8 to TRBJ2-1; possibly TRBD1 for D (6 bases). Germline V CDR1 and CDR2: SGHVS, FQNEAQ. The CDR3 totals 14 residues. V was trimmed by 4 bases and J by 10 bases, leaving 17 bases between them.

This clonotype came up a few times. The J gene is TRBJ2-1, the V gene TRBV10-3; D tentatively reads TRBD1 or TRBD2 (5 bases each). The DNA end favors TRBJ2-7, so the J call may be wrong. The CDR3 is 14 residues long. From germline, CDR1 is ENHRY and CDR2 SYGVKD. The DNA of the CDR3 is TGTGCCATCACCCCGGGACGAGCTACTGGCGAGCAGTACTTC. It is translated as CAITPGRATGEQYF.